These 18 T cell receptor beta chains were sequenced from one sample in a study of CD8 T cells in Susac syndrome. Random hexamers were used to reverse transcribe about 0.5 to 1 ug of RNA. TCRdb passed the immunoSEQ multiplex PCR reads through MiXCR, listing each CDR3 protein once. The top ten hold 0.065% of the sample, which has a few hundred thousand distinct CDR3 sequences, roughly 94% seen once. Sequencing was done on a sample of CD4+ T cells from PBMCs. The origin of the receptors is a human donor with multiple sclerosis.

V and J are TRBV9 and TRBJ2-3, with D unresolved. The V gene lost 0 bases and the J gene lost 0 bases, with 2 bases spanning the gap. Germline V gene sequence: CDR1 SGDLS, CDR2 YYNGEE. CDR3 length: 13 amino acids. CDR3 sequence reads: CASSVVSTDTQYF. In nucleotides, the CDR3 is TGTGCCAGCAGCGTAGTCAGCACAGATACGCAGTATTTT.

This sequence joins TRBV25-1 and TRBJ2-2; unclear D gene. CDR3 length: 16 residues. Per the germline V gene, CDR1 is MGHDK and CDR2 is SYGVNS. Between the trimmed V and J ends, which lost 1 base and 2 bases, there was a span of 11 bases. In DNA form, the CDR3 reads TGTGCCAGCAGTGAATTAGAAGGGCCCAACACCGGGGAGCTGTTTTTT. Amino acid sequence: CASSELEGPNTGELFF.

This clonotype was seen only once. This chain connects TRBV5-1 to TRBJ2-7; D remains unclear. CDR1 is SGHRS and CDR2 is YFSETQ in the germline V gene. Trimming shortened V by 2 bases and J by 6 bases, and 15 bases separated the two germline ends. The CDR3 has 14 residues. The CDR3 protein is CASSFQGRAREQYF. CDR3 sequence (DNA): TGCGCCAGCAGCTTTCAAGGCCGGGCCCGCGAGCAGTACTTC.

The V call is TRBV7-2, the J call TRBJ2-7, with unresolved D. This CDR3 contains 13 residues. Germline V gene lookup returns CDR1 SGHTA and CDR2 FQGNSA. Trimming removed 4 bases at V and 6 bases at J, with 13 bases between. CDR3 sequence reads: CASSSSWAREQYF. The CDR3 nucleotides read TGTGCCAGCAGCTCGAGCTGGGCTCGCGAGCAGTACTTC.

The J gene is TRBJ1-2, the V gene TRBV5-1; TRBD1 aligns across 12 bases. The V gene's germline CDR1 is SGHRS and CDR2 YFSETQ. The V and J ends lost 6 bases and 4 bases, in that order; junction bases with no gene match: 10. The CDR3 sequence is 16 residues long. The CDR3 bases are TGCGCCAGCAACTCCGGGACAGGGGGCCTCCGCTATGGCTACACCTTC. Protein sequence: CASNSGTGGLRYGYTF.

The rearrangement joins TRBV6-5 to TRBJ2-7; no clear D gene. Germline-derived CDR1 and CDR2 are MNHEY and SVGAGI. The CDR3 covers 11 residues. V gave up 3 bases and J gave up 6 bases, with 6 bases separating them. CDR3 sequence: CASSYLGEQYF. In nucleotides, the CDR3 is TGTGCCAGCAGTTATCTGGGCGAGCAGTACTTC.

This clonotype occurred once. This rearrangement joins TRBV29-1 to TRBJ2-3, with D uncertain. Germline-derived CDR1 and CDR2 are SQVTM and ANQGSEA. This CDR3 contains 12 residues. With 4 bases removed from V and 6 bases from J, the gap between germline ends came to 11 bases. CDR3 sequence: CSVVSTGDTQYF. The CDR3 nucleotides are TGCAGCGTTGTATCCACCGGGGATACGCAGTATTTT.

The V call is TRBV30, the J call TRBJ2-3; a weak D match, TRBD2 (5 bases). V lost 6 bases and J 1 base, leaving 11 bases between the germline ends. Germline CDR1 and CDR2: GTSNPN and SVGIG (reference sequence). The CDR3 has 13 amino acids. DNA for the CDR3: TGTGCCTGTTCCCTCGGGGGCACAGATACGCAGTATTTT. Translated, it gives CACSLGGTDTQYF.

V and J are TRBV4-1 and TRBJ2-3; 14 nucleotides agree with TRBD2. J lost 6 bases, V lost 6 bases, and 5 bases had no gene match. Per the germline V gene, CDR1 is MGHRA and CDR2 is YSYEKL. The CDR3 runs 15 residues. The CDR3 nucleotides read TGCGCCAGCAGACGACTAGCGGGAGGGCCCGATACGCAGTATTTT. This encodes CASRRLAGGPDTQYF.

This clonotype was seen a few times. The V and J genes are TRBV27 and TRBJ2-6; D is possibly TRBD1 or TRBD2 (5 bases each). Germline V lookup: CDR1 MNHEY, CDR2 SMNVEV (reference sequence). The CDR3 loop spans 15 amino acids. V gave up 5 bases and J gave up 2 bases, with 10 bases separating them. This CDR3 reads CASSLRDPGANVLTF. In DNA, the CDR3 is TGTGCCAGCAGTCTCCGGGACCCTGGGGCCAACGTCCTGACTTTC.

CDR3: CASSQAVWTSDNNEQFF. For the CDR3, the DNA is TGCGCCAGCAGCCAAGCGGTGTGGACTAGCGACAACAATGAGCAGTTCTTC. V and J are TRBV4-1 and TRBJ2-1; 9 bases line up with TRBD2. CDR1 MGHRA and CDR2 YSYEKL come from the germline V gene. The CDR3 sequence is 17 residues long. V shed 1 base, J shed 5 bases, and the junction held 9 bases outside the gene matches.

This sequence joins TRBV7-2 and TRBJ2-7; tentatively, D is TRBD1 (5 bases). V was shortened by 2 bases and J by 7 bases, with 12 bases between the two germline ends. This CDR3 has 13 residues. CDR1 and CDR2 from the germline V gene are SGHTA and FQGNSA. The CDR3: CASSLKVQEEQYF. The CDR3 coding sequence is TGTGCCAGCAGCTTAAAGGTACAGGAGGAGCAGTACTTC.

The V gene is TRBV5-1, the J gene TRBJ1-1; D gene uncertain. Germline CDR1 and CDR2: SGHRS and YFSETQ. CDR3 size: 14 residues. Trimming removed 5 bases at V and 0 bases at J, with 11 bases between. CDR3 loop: CASRGGSLNTEAFF. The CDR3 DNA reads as TGCGCCAGCAGAGGAGGGTCCCTGAACACTGAAGCTTTCTTT.

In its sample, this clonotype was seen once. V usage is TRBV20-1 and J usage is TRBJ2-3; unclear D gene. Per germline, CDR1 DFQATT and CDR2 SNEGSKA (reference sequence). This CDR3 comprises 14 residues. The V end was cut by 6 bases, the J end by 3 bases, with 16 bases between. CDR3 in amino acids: CSASNPARTDTQYF. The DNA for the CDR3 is TGCAGTGCAAGCAACCCCGCAAGGACAGATACGCAGTATTTT.

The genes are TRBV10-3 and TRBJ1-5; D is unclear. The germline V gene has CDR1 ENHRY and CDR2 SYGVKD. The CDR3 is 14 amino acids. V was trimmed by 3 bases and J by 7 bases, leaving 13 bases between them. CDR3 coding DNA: TGTGCCATCAGTGACCCAACCGTAGGGCAGCCCCAGCATTTT. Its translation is CAISDPTVGQPQHF.

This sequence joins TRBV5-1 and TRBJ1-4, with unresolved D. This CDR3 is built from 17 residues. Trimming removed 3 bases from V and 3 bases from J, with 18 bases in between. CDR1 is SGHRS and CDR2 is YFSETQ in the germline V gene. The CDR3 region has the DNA TGCGCCAGCAGCTGGATTCTGAAGACCGGGCCTAATGAAAAACTGTTTTTT. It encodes CASSWILKTGPNEKLFF.

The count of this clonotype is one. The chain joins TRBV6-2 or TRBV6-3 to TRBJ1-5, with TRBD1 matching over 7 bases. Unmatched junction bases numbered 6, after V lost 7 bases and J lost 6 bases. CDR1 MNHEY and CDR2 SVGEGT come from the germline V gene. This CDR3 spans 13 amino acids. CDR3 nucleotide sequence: TGTGCCAGCAAAACAGGGGTGAGTCAGCCCCAGCATTTT. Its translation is CASKTGVSQPQHF.

CDR3 nucleotides: TGTGCCTGGAGTCCCGGGACAGGTTTTGGCTACACCTTC. Protein: CAWSPGTGFGYTF. The J gene is TRBJ1-2, the V gene TRBV30, with 8 bases that match TRBD1. CDR1 and CDR2 from the germline V gene are GTSNPN and SVGIG (reference sequence). The junction had 6 bases not matched to a gene; V was cut back by 2 bases and J by 7 bases. The CDR3 length is 13 residues.